Each of the 24 T cell receptor beta chains below was sequenced from the same sample in a study of T cell repertoires in cytomegalovirus infection (dated by TCRdb to between 2018 and 2020). The sequencer listed for this sample is Illumina HiSeq 1500. TCRdb cleaned the public reads at Q25 with fastp, built clones with MiXCR and kept in-frame beta chains. Rows are unified per CDR3 protein, each entry keeping the most common DNA and genes. The sample has over 300,000 distinct CDR3 sequences on record, 15% to 20% of them singletons. The top ten constitute around 12% of the sample. The sequencing input was PBMCs. Receptors were obtained from a human donor in good health (CMV status not recorded). Some clones in this sample may be carry-over from other donors' samples.

The gene calls are TRBV25-1 and TRBJ1-4; no clear D gene. Germline assignment: CDR1 MGHDK and CDR2 SYGVNS. The V end lost 7 bases, the J end lost 16 bases, and 19 bases lay between the germline ends. This CDR3 has 12 residues. In nucleotides, the CDR3 is TGTGCCAGCACGAGGGCCGGCGATACTAAGTTTTTT. Translation: CASTRAGDTKFF.

This clonotype was seen only a few times. V usage is TRBV20-1 and J usage is TRBJ2-7; TRBD2 aligns across 7 bases. The CDR3 has 14 amino acids. After removal of 3 bases from V and 0 bases from J, the junction contained 5 bases not matched to a gene. CDR1 DFQATT and CDR2 SNEGSKA come from the germline V gene (reference sequence). Here the CDR3 reads CSASWGGPSYEQYF. CDR3 bases: TGCAGTGCTAGCTGGGGGGGACCCTCCTACGAGCAGTACTTC.

This clonotype was observed many times. This chain joins TRBV7-2 and TRBJ2-3; 11 nucleotides align to TRBD2. V gave up 5 bases and J gave up 3 bases; unmatched junction bases: 7. The germline CDR1 and CDR2 sequences are SGHTA and FQGNSA. The CDR3 has 16 amino acids. The CDR3, as DNA: TGTGCCAGCAGCACGCGACTAGCGGGGCCGACAGATACGCAGTATTTT. It encodes CASSTRLAGPTDTQYF.

The CDR3 nucleotides are TGTGCCAGCAGTTTAGAGCTACAGAACACCGGGGAGCTGTTTTTT. Its translation: CASSLELQNTGELFF. The chain joins TRBV12-3 or TRBV12-4 to TRBJ2-2; D not resolved. Trimming shortened V by 1 base and J by 1 base, and 7 bases separated the two germline ends. The CDR3 consists of 15 residues.

With regard to this clonotype: This may stem from a read error, because a much larger clone lies one nucleotide away. The rearrangement links TRBV7-6 to TRBJ2-2; 7 nucleotides align to TRBD1. The CDR3 has 15 amino acids. CDR1 SGHVS and CDR2 FNYEAQ come from the germline V gene. The CDR3: CVSVQGTFRTGELFF. The CDR3 DNA reads as TGTGTCAGCGTACAGGGGACCTTCAGGACCGGGGAGCTGTTTTTT. Full variable domain (missing parts from reference TRBV7-6 and TRBJ2-2): GAGVSQSPRYKVTKRGQDVALRCDPISGHVSLYWYRQALGQGPEFLTYFNYEAQQDKSGLPNDRFSAERPEGSISTLTIQRTEQRDSAMYRCVSVQGTFRTGELFFGEGSRLTVL.

The V call is TRBV6-1, the J call TRBJ2-7; TRBD1 agrees at 7 bases. J lost 3 bases, V lost 5 bases, and 7 bases had no gene match. The length of the CDR3 is 14 residues. Germline CDR1 is MNHNS and CDR2 is SASEGT. CDR3 DNA sequence: TGTGCCAGCAGTCCGGGACAGAGCCTCTACGAGCAGTACTTC. It translates to CASSPGQSLYEQYF.

This clonotype was counted many times. This chain links TRBV7-2 with TRBJ2-4, with 7 bases that match TRBD2. The CDR3 contains 17 residues. CDR1 and CDR2 from the germline V gene are SGHTA and FQGNSA. The V segment lost 1 base and the J segment 0 bases; nucleotides outside the gene matches: 6. In DNA, the CDR3 is TGTGCCAGCAGCTTAGTGGGGGGGGGGGGAGCCAAAAACATTCAGTACTTC. Translated, it gives CASSLVGGGGAKNIQYF.

This clonotype was seen many times. The genes are TRBV11-2 and TRBJ1-2; the D is unclear. Germline V gene sequence: CDR1 SGHAT, CDR2 FQNNGV. Trimming cost V 1 base and J 0 bases, with 9 bases left between them. The CDR3 is made up of 15 amino acids. In nucleotides, the CDR3 is TGTGCCAGCAGCTTAGGCAGGCCGCCTAACTATGGCTACACCTTC. Translating gives CASSLGRPPNYGYTF.

In its sample, this clonotype was seen many times. The gene calls are TRBV28 and TRBJ1-1; no definite D call. The CDR3 runs 16 residues. V was clipped by 6 bases and J by 5 bases, with 22 bases between them. The V gene's germline CDR1 is MDHEN and CDR2 SYDVKM. CDR3 coding DNA: TGTGCCAGCAGACCCCAGCGAGGAACCACTGCAACTGAAGCTTTCTTT. This codes for CASRPQRGTTATEAFF.

V gene TRBV4-1 combines with J gene TRBJ2-7; D might be TRBD1 (5 bases). Germline CDR1 reads MGHRA; CDR2 reads YSYEKL. This CDR3 has 15 amino acids. Trimming stripped 0 bases from V and 4 bases from J, with 13 bases between. This CDR3 reads CASSQDWSQGYEQYF. In DNA form, the CDR3 reads TGCGCCAGCAGCCAAGATTGGTCGCAGGGTTACGAGCAGTACTTC.

This chain uses TRBV2 with TRBJ1-4; TRBD1 might be the D (6 bases). CDR1 is SNHLY, CDR2 FYNNEI, per germline. This CDR3 comprises 16 residues. The V and J ends lost 6 bases and 3 bases respectively, with 17 bases between them. The CDR3 reads CASRRGTTGANEKLFF. The CDR3 DNA reads TGTGCCAGCAGGCGAGGGACAACCGGGGCTAATGAAAAACTGTTTTTT.

This clonotype was found a few times. CDR3 bases: TGTGCCAGCAGTTACTCTCAAGACAGGATGAGGTCGGAGACCCAGTACTTC. Protein product: CASSYSQDRMRSETQYF. The V call is TRBV6-2 or TRBV6-3, the J call TRBJ2-5, with a weak D call TRBD1 (6 bases). The germline V gene has CDR1 MNHEY and CDR2 SVGEGT. The V and J ends lost 0 bases and 5 bases respectively, with 19 bases between them. The CDR3 spans 17 residues.

This clonotype has at least ten counts. The J gene is TRBJ1-6, the V gene TRBV6-6; 7 bases align to TRBD1. This CDR3 spans 16 amino acids. The germline gives CDR1 MNHNY, CDR2 SVGAGI (reference sequence). Unmatched junction bases numbered 4, after V lost 0 bases and J lost 5 bases. The CDR3, as DNA: TGTGCCAGCAGTTACTCGACGACAGGGAATAATTCACCCCTCCACTTT. It yields the protein CASSYSTTGNNSPLHF.

A few counts support this clonotype. The chain has TRBV27 and TRBJ1-2; 7 nucleotides agree with TRBD1. Germline lookup yields CDR1 MNHEY and CDR2 SMNVEV (reference sequence). With V trimmed by 6 bases and J by 3 bases, 4 bases remained unmatched. The CDR3 covers 13 residues. The CDR3 spells CASRTGNDYGYTF. The CDR3, as DNA: TGTGCCAGCAGGACAGGGAACGACTATGGCTACACCTTC.

A few counts support this clonotype. The rearrangement links TRBV5-1 to TRBJ2-1; the D is unclear. CDR1 and CDR2 from the germline V gene are SGHRS and YFSETQ. The CDR3 has 14 amino acids. V was clipped by 4 bases and J by 2 bases, with 10 bases between them. The CDR3 protein is CASSGMRTYNEQFF. In nucleotides, the CDR3 is TGCGCCAGCAGCGGAATGCGGACCTACAATGAGCAGTTCTTC.

The sample holds many counts of this clonotype. The genes are TRBV7-9 and TRBJ1-1; D gene uncertain. The V end lost 4 bases, the J end lost 1 base, and 7 bases lay between the germline ends. This CDR3 region has 13 residues. Germline V lookup: CDR1 SEHNR, CDR2 FQNEAQ (reference sequence). The CDR3 DNA sequence: TGTGCCAGCAGCTCGATCTCGAACACTGAAGCTTTCTTT. It codes for CASSSISNTEAFF.

This clonotype has more than one count but fewer than ten. This chain joins TRBV11-3 and TRBJ2-3; unclear D gene. The germline V gene has CDR1 SGHNT and CDR2 YENEEA. V lost 5 bases and J lost 5, with 11 bases in between. This CDR3 is 13 amino acids long. CDR3 in DNA: TGTGCCAGCAGCCCATTAGCTGGAGATACGCAGTATTTT. This codes for CASSPLAGDTQYF.

This clonotype occurred a few times. V usage is TRBV10-3 and J usage is TRBJ1-3, with TRBD1 matching over 10 bases. CDR1 and CDR2 from the germline V gene are ENHRY and SYGVKD. Trimming took 6 bases from V and 0 from J; bases not matched to a gene: 14. There are 19 residues in the CDR3. The DNA for the CDR3 is TGTGCCATCAGGCCCGGGACAGGGGCCTACCTTAACTCTGGAAACACCATATATTTT. Protein: CAIRPGTGAYLNSGNTIYF.

This clonotype has a count of ten or more. The DNA of the CDR3 is TGTGCCAGCAGCTTAAAAGGACTAGCGGGGCCCTACCTTCAAGAGACCCAGTACTTC. This codes for CASSLKGLAGPYLQETQYF. This sequence joins TRBV7-2 and TRBJ2-5; 12 bases fit TRBD2. V shed 2 bases, J shed 2 bases, and the junction held 12 bases outside the gene matches. The CDR3 is 19 amino acids. Germline V lookup: CDR1 SGHTA, CDR2 FQGNSA. Based on the CDR3 plus reference TRBV7-2 and TRBJ2-5, the full variable domain is GAGVSQSPSNKVTEKGKDVELRCDPISGHTALYWYRQSLGQGLEFLIYFQGNSAPDKSGLPSDRFSAERTGGSVSTLTIQRTQQEDSAVYLCASSLKGLAGPYLQETQYFGPGTRLLVL.

A word on this clonotype: A read error is possible here, since a much larger clone lies one base away. Given the absence of the conserved phenylalanine or tryptophan at the CDR3 end, a read error is likely. The V and J genes are TRBV12-3 or TRBV12-4 and TRBJ2-5, with 7 bases identical to TRBD1. The CDR3 consists of 14 residues. With V trimmed by 4 bases and J by 5 bases, 7 bases remained unmatched. This CDR3 is CASSSTQGVETQYL. In nucleotides, the CDR3 is TGTGCCAGCAGTTCGACTCAGGGGGTTGAGACCCAGTACTTA.

The J gene is TRBJ1-2, the V gene TRBV20-1; TRBD1 matches at 9 bases. Germline CDR1 and CDR2: DFQATT and SNEGSKA (reference sequence). There are 13 residues in the CDR3. V shed 1 base and J 4 bases; nucleotides not matched to a gene: 1. The CDR3 here is CSARGDRVYGYTF. CDR3 bases: TGCAGTGCTAGAGGGGACAGGGTCTATGGCTACACCTTC.

Ten or more counts support this clonotype. The rearrangement links TRBV7-8 to TRBJ2-5; D tentatively fits TRBD1 or TRBD2 (5 bases each). CDR3 length: 15 amino acids. The germline gives CDR1 SGHVS, CDR2 FQNEAQ. Trimming removed 3 bases from V and 2 bases from J, with 13 bases in between. The CDR3 nucleotides read TGTGCCAGCAGCTTTAGCCGGGACCTACAAGAGACCCAGTACTTC. Its protein is CASSFSRDLQETQYF.

This clonotype was picked up a small number of times. This chain links TRBV2 with TRBJ2-1, with a weak D call TRBD1 (6 bases). Germline V CDR1 and CDR2: SNHLY, FYNNEI. The CDR3 is made up of 15 amino acids. V lost 6 bases and J 0 bases, leaving 12 bases between the germline ends. This chain's CDR3 is CASSDTGNSYNEQFF. CDR3 nucleotide sequence: TGTGCCAGCAGCGATACAGGGAACTCCTACAATGAGCAGTTCTTC. The entire variable domain, with the rest obtained from reference TRBV2 and TRBJ2-1, is as follows: EPEVTQTPSHQVTQMGQEVILRCVPISNHLYFYWYRQILGQKVEFLVSFYNNEISEKSEIFDDQFSVERPDGSNFTLKIRSTKLEDSAMYFCASSDTGNSYNEQFFGPGTRLTVL.

The chain joins TRBV29-1 to TRBJ2-1; D unclear. The germline V gene has CDR1 SQVTM and CDR2 ANQGSEA. CDR3 size: 10 residues. V lost 3 bases, J lost 6 bases, and 3 bases lay in between. CDR3 nucleotide sequence: TGCAGCGTTGAGGCCAATGAGCAGTTCTTC. This codes for CSVEANEQFF.